A single sample is the source of the 26 T cell receptor beta chains below, sequenced in a study of naive CD8 T cells in extremely preterm neonates. Measured with immunoSEQ multiplex PCR; TCRdb has only the in-frame clones, and not every one. The data show around 7,300 clones, about 90% seen once. Without labor or membrane rupture, elective cesareans at about 37-41 weeks supplied term cord blood. What was sequenced was naive CD8+ T cells from cord blood. The receptors here all came from a newborn in good health.

This rearrangement joins TRBV2 to TRBJ2-3; 8 nucleotides align to TRBD1. This CDR3 has 16 amino acids. Trimming at V came to 11 bases and at J to 0 bases, leaving 13 bases not matched to a gene. Per the germline V gene, CDR1 is SNHLY and CDR2 is FYNNEI. CDR3 sequence (DNA): TGTGCCGTCTCAGACAGGGGACTCTCCAGCACAGATACGCAGTATTTT. Translation gives CAVSDRGLSSTDTQYF. The entire variable domain, with the rest obtained from reference TRBV2 and TRBJ2-3, is as follows: EPEVTQTPSHQVTQMGQEVILRCVPISNHLYFYWYRQILGQKVEFLVSFYNNEISEKSEIFDDQFSVERPDGSNFTLKIRSTKLEDSAMYFCAVSDRGLSSTDTQYFGPGTRLTVL.

This clone turned up a few times. The chain combines TRBV4-1 with TRBJ1-2; TRBD1 matches at 9 bases. CDR3 size: 13 residues. Trimming removed 3 bases from V and 4 bases from J; junction bases left unmatched: 0. CDR1 and CDR2 from the germline V gene are MGHRA and YSYEKL. This CDR3 is CASSQTGGYGYTF. The CDR3 DNA reads TGCGCCAGCAGCCAGACAGGGGGCTATGGCTACACCTTC.

The V and J genes are TRBV18 and TRBJ2-5; the D gene is possibly TRBD2 (5 bases). This CDR3 is 13 amino acids long. Germline loops: CDR1 KGHSH, CDR2 LQKENI. V was shortened by 1 base and J by 5 bases, with 8 bases between the two germline ends. The CDR3 coding sequence is TGTGCCAGCTCACCACTTCCGGGGGAGACCCAGTACTTC. Residues: CASSPLPGETQYF.

This chain uses TRBV5-1 with TRBJ2-3; no clear D gene. This CDR3 spans 17 amino acids. Looked up from germline, CDR1 is SGHRS and CDR2 is YFSETQ. The V end lost 2 bases, the J end lost 0 bases, and 16 bases lay between the germline ends. The CDR3 DNA is TGCGCCAGCAGCTTCCGAACTGCCCTCTCTAGCACAGATACGCAGTATTTT. Its translation: CASSFRTALSSTDTQYF.

This clone turned up a few times. V usage is TRBV13 and J usage is TRBJ2-7; 8 bases map to TRBD2. The CDR3 has 13 residues. Germline-derived CDR1 and CDR2 are PRHDT and FYEKMQ (reference sequence). The ends lost 5 bases at V and 12 bases at J; junction bases unmatched: 12. CDR3 loop: CASSPEREQGTYF. The CDR3 nucleotides read TGTGCCAGCAGCCCTGAGCGGGAGCAAGGCACGTACTTC.

The V and J genes are TRBV20-1 and TRBJ1-2; D is perhaps TRBD1 (6 bases). The ends were cut back, 6 bases at V and 7 bases at J, with 9 bases in the middle. In germline, CDR1 is DFQATT, CDR2 SNEGSKA (reference sequence). The CDR3 totals 10 residues. CDR3 in amino acids: CSATQGGYTF. For the CDR3, the DNA is TGCAGTGCGACACAGGGTGGCTACACCTTC.

This chain uses TRBV6-5 with TRBJ1-4, with 8 bases aligning to TRBD1. Trimming removed 4 bases from V and 8 bases from J; junction bases left unmatched: 9. The germline gives CDR1 MNHEY, CDR2 SVGAGI. This CDR3 spans 15 amino acids. This chain's CDR3 is CASSSGDRNKEKLFF. The DNA of the CDR3 is TGTGCCAGCAGTTCAGGGGACAGGAATAAGGAAAAACTGTTTTTT.

The chain combines TRBV2 with TRBJ1-5; 8 nucleotides agree with TRBD1. J gave up 2 bases and V 7 bases, and 1 base lay outside the gene matches. Per germline, CDR1 SNHLY and CDR2 FYNNEI. The CDR3 runs 13 residues. The chain's CDR3 is CASMGQGNQPQHF. The CDR3, as DNA: TGTGCCAGCATGGGACAGGGCAATCAGCCCCAGCATTTT.

For this clone: Germline and junction disagree at one end, which may indicate a read error. The chain uses TRBV27 and TRBJ2-7; 14 nucleotides align to TRBD2. The CDR3 has 17 amino acids. CDR1 is MNHEY, CDR2 SMNVEV, per germline (reference sequence). The CDR3 DNA reads as TGTGCCAGCAGAACGAACTCCGGGACTAGCGGGAGCTACGAGCAGCACTTC. Encoded protein: CASRTNSGTSGSYEQHF.

The V gene is TRBV7-9, the J gene TRBJ2-1; D gene ambiguous. The CDR3 covers 15 residues. Germline V lookup: CDR1 SEHNR, CDR2 FQNEAQ (reference sequence). Trimming took off 2 bases at V and 1 base at J, with 9 bases between the two ends. The CDR3 DNA reads TGTGCCAGCAGCTTATATGAAACTTCCTACAATGAGCAGTTCTTC. It is translated as CASSLYETSYNEQFF.

On this clone: The junction departs from the called germline gene at one end, perhaps through a read error. This chain joins TRBV6-5 and TRBJ1-2, with 10 bases that match TRBD1. The CDR3 is 14 residues long. Germline assignment: CDR1 MNHEY and CDR2 SVGAGI. The DNA for the CDR3 is TGTGCCAGCAGGTATAGACAGGGGGCAGATGGCTACGCCTTC. Amino acids: CASRYRQGADGYAF.

The chain has TRBV7-9 and TRBJ2-3; 9 bases are a match to TRBD2. CDR1 is SEHNR and CDR2 is FQNEAQ in the germline V gene (reference sequence). After removal of 8 bases from V and 2 bases from J, the junction contained 5 bases not matched to a gene. CDR3 length: 14 amino acids. CDR3: CASRAGGPTDTQYF. CDR3 bases: TGTGCCAGCCGGGCGGGAGGGCCCACAGATACGCAGTATTTT. Full variable domain (outside the CDR3, taken from reference TRBV7-9 and TRBJ2-3): DTGVSQNPRHKITKRGQNVTFRCDPISEHNRLYWYRQTLGQGPEFLTYFQNEAQLEKSRLLSDRFSAERPKGSFSTLEIQRTEQGDSAMYLCASRAGGPTDTQYFGPGTRLTVL.

This chain links TRBV4-1 with TRBJ1-2, with D uncertain. CDR1 is MGHRA and CDR2 is YSYEKL in the germline V gene. The CDR3 consists of 15 residues. V dropped 1 base and J dropped 0 bases, with 9 bases sitting between them. The CDR3 reads CASSQARTANYGYTF. CDR3 DNA: TGCGCCAGCAGCCAAGCCAGAACAGCTAACTATGGCTACACCTTC.

The V and J genes are TRBV9 and TRBJ2-1; no clear D gene. Germline CDR1 SGDLS, CDR2 YYNGEE. The CDR3 runs to 18 residues. Between the trimmed V and J ends, which lost 4 bases and 6 bases, there was a span of 26 bases. The CDR3 loop is CASSTLETSDTGFNEQFF. In DNA form, the CDR3 reads TGTGCCAGCAGCACCCTCGAAACATCGGATACGGGTTTCAATGAGCAGTTCTTC.

The V gene is TRBV6-1, the J gene TRBJ2-7, with TRBD2 as a possible D gene (6 bases). CDR1 and CDR2 (germline): MNHNS, SASEGT. V gave up 4 bases and J gave up 3 bases, with 13 bases separating them. The CDR3 is 14 residues long. CDR3 sequence reads: CASSGLTSRYEQYF. The CDR3 bases are TGTGCCAGCAGTGGACTTACTAGCCGCTACGAGCAGTACTTC.

This clone was counted once. The CDR3 here is CAISHPSAGTGTYNEQFF. In nucleotides, the CDR3 is TGTGCCATCAGCCATCCTTCCGCCGGGACAGGAACCTACAATGAGCAGTTCTTC. The chain carries TRBV10-3 and TRBJ2-1, with 8 nucleotides matching TRBD1. Germline V gene sequence: CDR1 ENHRY, CDR2 SYGVKD. The V segment lost 6 bases and the J segment 2 bases; nucleotides outside the gene matches: 15. The CDR3 extends over 18 amino acids.

The chain links TRBV27 to TRBJ1-1, with TRBD1 as a possible D gene (5 bases). CDR3 size: 13 residues. V was clipped by 2 bases and J by 1 base, with 5 bases between them. Germline V gene data show CDR1 as MNHEY and CDR2 as SMNVEV (reference sequence). CDR3 loop: CASSLGQNTEAFF. The CDR3 nucleotides read TGTGCCAGCAGTTTAGGACAGAACACTGAAGCTTTCTTT.

The chain recombines TRBV7-2 with TRBJ2-1, with D perhaps TRBD2 (6 bases). This CDR3 spans 11 amino acids. The V gene's germline CDR1 is SGHTA and CDR2 FQGNSA. V dropped 10 bases and J dropped 9 bases, with 13 bases sitting between them. CDR3 region: CATRVGGEQFF. DNA of the CDR3: TGTGCCACCCGAGTGGGGGGTGAGCAGTTCTTC.

The rearrangement links TRBV6-5 to TRBJ2-2; the D gene is possibly TRBD1 (5 bases). Looked up from germline, CDR1 is MNHEY and CDR2 is SVGAGI. With 6 bases removed from V and 5 bases from J, the gap between germline ends came to 10 bases. This CDR3 is built from 13 residues. The CDR3: CASRQVPTGELFF. CDR3 nucleotide sequence: TGTGCCAGCAGACAGGTTCCTACCGGGGAGCTGTTTTTT.

The chain links TRBV6-1 to TRBJ1-1; no reliable D call. The CDR3 loop spans 12 amino acids. CDR1 and CDR2 from the germline V gene are MNHNS and SASEGT. The V gene lost 3 bases and the J gene lost 6 bases, with 8 bases spanning the gap. The CDR3 DNA sequence: TGTGCCAGCAGTGATGGAGGACCTGAAGCTTTCTTT. It encodes CASSDGGPEAFF.

V is TRBV7-9 and J is TRBJ2-3, with 12 bases aligning to TRBD2. V was pared by 5 bases and J by 5 bases, with 8 bases of the junction left unmatched. The germline V gene has CDR1 SEHNR and CDR2 FQNEAQ (reference sequence). The CDR3 runs to 16 residues. As DNA, the CDR3 is TGTGCCAGCAGCCCGACTAGCGGGAGACGGGGAGATACGCAGTATTTT. Translating gives CASSPTSGRRGDTQYF.

The chain carries TRBV7-9 and TRBJ2-7; D uncertain. The CDR3 runs to 12 residues. Between the trimmed V and J ends, which lost 5 bases and 0 bases, there was a span of 5 bases. The germline V gene encodes CDR1 SEHNR and CDR2 FQNEAQ (reference sequence). CDR3 sequence: CASSPSSYEQYF. The CDR3 bases are TGTGCCAGCAGCCCGAGCTCCTACGAGCAGTACTTC.

V gene TRBV4-3 combines with J gene TRBJ2-7, with 10 bases matching TRBD2. Germline V gene data show CDR1 as LGHNA and CDR2 as YSLEER. The CDR3 has 15 amino acids. Losses at the gene ends were 1 base for V and 1 base for J; bases not matched to a gene: 1. The CDR3 DNA is TGCGCCAGCAGCCAAGCGACTAGCGGGTCCTACGAGCAGTACTTC. This encodes CASSQATSGSYEQYF.

The chain recombines TRBV29-1 with TRBJ2-7; TRBD2 matches at 11 bases. CDR1 SQVTM and CDR2 ANQGSEA come from the germline V gene. J gave up 12 bases and V 5 bases, and 9 bases lay outside the gene matches. This CDR3 contains 12 residues. The CDR3 DNA reads as TGCAGCGTTTCCGGGACTAGCGGTTGGAGGTACTTC. Amino acid sequence: CSVSGTSGWRYF.

The V call is TRBV7-9, the J call TRBJ2-5; 9 nucleotides match TRBD1. The J call is uncertain, as TRBJ2-7 better fits the DNA end. This CDR3 has 13 residues. CDR1 and CDR2 (germline): SEHNR, FQNEAQ (reference sequence). CDR3: CASSPTGGYEQYF. Written as DNA, the CDR3 is TGTGCCAGCAGCCCGACAGGGGGCTACGAGCAGTACTTC.

The chain has TRBV28 and TRBJ1-2; no firm D call. CDR3 length: 17 amino acids. The germline V gene encodes CDR1 MDHEN and CDR2 SYDVKM. Trimming left V 1 base short and J 7 bases short, with 22 bases between. The CDR3 nucleotides read TGTGCCAGCAGTTTATTCACCCTCGGTCGGCGGGAGGGTGGCTACACCTTC. This translates into CASSLFTLGRREGGYTF.